The 19 T cell receptor beta chains below were found in one sample sequenced in a study of cytomegalovirus exposure and HLA in healthy donors. Assay used: immunoSEQ multiplex PCR; TCRdb lists only in-frame clones, some missing. Of fewer than 400,000 clones listed, 88% are singletons. The sequencing sample was made of PBMCs. The receptors shown here come from a man aged 25-45 years in good health and CMV-seronegative.

This clone has more than one count but fewer than ten. The V call is TRBV4-1, the J call TRBJ1-2; 8 nucleotides match TRBD1. The CDR3 contains 15 residues. Trimming cost V 3 bases and J 2 bases; bases outside gene matches: 5. The germline CDR1 and CDR2 sequences are MGHRA and YSYEKL. CDR3 in amino acids: CASSHWDRINYGYTF. Written as DNA, the CDR3 is TGCGCCAGCAGCCATTGGGACAGGATAAACTATGGCTACACCTTC.

This clone was detected once. The rearrangement joins TRBV19 to TRBJ1-1, with D possibly TRBD1 on 6 matching bases. The CDR3 has 14 amino acids. Per the germline V gene, CDR1 is LNHDA and CDR2 is SQIVND (reference sequence). V lost 1 base to trimming and J lost 7 bases, with 13 bases between them. The CDR3 reads CASSIASGTFEAFF. The CDR3 DNA follows: TGTGCCAGTAGTATAGCATCGGGGACATTTGAAGCTTTCTTT.

This chain joins TRBV18 and TRBJ1-5, with D uncertain. V was shortened by 3 bases and J by 3 bases, with 12 bases between the two germline ends. The CDR3 is made up of 15 amino acids. Looked up from germline, CDR1 is KGHSH and CDR2 is LQKENI. CDR3 loop: CASSPFGVANQPQHF. Here the CDR3 DNA reads TGTGCCAGCTCACCCTTCGGGGTTGCCAATCAGCCCCAGCATTTT.

This clone has a single count. CDR3 bases: TGTGCCAGCAGCTCTTGGCCTCAGGAGCTGTTTTTT. As protein: CASSSWPQELFF. The rearrangement uses TRBV7-6 and TRBJ2-2; no definite D call. CDR1 is SGHVS, CDR2 FNYEAQ, per germline. This CDR3 spans 12 amino acids. Trimming removed 4 bases at V and 10 bases at J, with 10 bases between.

J is TRBJ2-5 and V is TRBV27; 12 positions agree with TRBD2. CDR1 and CDR2 from the germline V gene are MNHEY and SMNVEV (reference sequence). CDR3 length: 16 amino acids. V lost 6 bases, J lost 6 bases, and 11 bases stayed unmatched. The CDR3 region has the DNA TGTGCCAGCAGACCAACCGGGACTAGCGGGCGGCAGACCCAGTACTTC. Amino acid sequence: CASRPTGTSGRQTQYF.

The rearrangement links TRBV19 to TRBJ2-1; 7 nucleotides match TRBD1. The V and J ends lost 6 bases and 10 bases, in that order; junction bases with no gene match: 9. CDR3 length: 13 amino acids. Germline-derived CDR1 and CDR2 are LNHDA and SQIVND (reference sequence). In DNA, the CDR3 is TGTGCCAGTAGGGTCGAAAGGGGGCCGGAGCAGTTCTTC. It codes for CASRVERGPEQFF.

This chain links TRBV11-3 with TRBJ2-7; weak D call: TRBD2 (6 bases). There are 14 residues in the CDR3. The germline V and J ends were trimmed by 5 bases and 2 bases, with 13 bases remaining between them. From germline, CDR1 is SGHNT and CDR2 YENEEA. Here the CDR3 reads CASSPRGVPYEQYF. DNA of the CDR3: TGTGCCAGCAGCCCGCGGGGAGTTCCCTACGAGCAGTACTTC.

The gene calls are TRBV18 and TRBJ1-2, with D possibly matching TRBD1 (5 bases). Trimming pared 2 bases from V and 2 bases from J, leaving 15 bases between. The length of the CDR3 is 16 residues. Germline loops: CDR1 KGHSH, CDR2 LQKENI. CDR3: CASSPVGGAQNYGYTF. CDR3 coding DNA: TGTGCCAGCTCACCAGTGGGTGGGGCGCAGAACTATGGCTACACCTTC.

The rearrangement uses TRBV9 and TRBJ1-4; TRBD1 agrees at 9 bases. CDR3 size: 13 residues. Losses at the gene ends were 2 bases for V and 14 bases for J; bases not matched to a gene: 7. The V gene's germline CDR1 is SGDLS and CDR2 YYNGEE. DNA for the CDR3: TGTGCCAGCAGCGTCGAAGGGACAGGGAACCTGTTTTTT. Translating gives CASSVEGTGNLFF.

The chain has TRBV2 and TRBJ1-1; 7 nucleotides align to TRBD1. CDR1 is SNHLY and CDR2 is FYNNEI in the germline V gene. CDR3 length: 15 residues. The J segment lost 0 bases and the V segment lost 6 bases, leaving 7 bases of the junction unmatched. CDR3 sequence (DNA): TGTGCCAGCAGCGCTCGACAGGGTATGAACACTGAAGCTTTCTTT. As protein: CASSARQGMNTEAFF.

CDR3 DNA sequence: TGTGCCAGCAGCCGTTTCAGGGGGGCTCAGCCCCAGCATTTT. Protein: CASSRFRGAQPQHF. The chain links TRBV5-8 to TRBJ1-5, with 7 positions matching TRBD1. With V trimmed by 4 bases and J by 6 bases, 7 bases remained unmatched. Germline V gives CDR1 SGHTS, CDR2 YDEGEE. The length of the CDR3 is 14 residues. The entire variable domain, with the rest obtained from reference TRBV5-8 and TRBJ1-5, is as follows: EAGVTQSPTHLIKTRGQQATLRCSPISGHTSVYWYQQALGLGLQFLLWYDEGEERNRGNFPPRFSGRQFPNYSSELNVNALELEDSALYLCASSRFRGAQPQHFGDGTRLSIL.

The V call is TRBV25-1, the J call TRBJ1-6; D possibly corresponds to TRBD1 (5 bases). The CDR3 sequence is 13 residues long. Germline V gene lookup returns CDR1 MGHDK and CDR2 SYGVNS. V dropped 6 bases and J dropped 11 bases, with 14 bases sitting between them. The CDR3 sequence: CASREDPGAPLHF. CDR3 bases: TGTGCCAGCAGAGAGGACCCGGGGGCACCCCTCCACTTT.

The genes are TRBV2 and TRBJ1-5; D is unresolved. This CDR3 has 14 residues. Trimming removed 6 bases from V and 4 bases from J, with 13 bases in between. From germline, CDR1 is SNHLY and CDR2 FYNNEI. The CDR3 region is CASRSTAINQPQHF. The CDR3 DNA follows: TGTGCCAGCAGGAGTACAGCTATAAATCAGCCCCAGCATTTT.

The genes are TRBV6-1 and TRBJ1-1, with unresolved D. The length of the CDR3 is 15 residues. The germline V gene has CDR1 MNHNS and CDR2 SASEGT. V lost 4 bases and J 4 bases, leaving 16 bases between the germline ends. CDR3 region: CASSGSVSKTTEAFF. As DNA, the CDR3 is TGTGCCAGCAGTGGGAGTGTCTCTAAGACCACTGAAGCTTTCTTT.

V is TRBV10-2 and J is TRBJ2-7, with 8 bases fitting TRBD1. From germline, CDR1 is WSHSY and CDR2 SAAADI. The CDR3 contains 15 residues. Trimming removed 5 bases from V and 0 bases from J; junction bases left unmatched: 6. In DNA, the CDR3 is TGCGCCAGCAGTTTTGGGACAGGCAGCTCCTACGAGCAGTACTTC. This encodes CASSFGTGSSYEQYF.

This chain uses TRBV18 with TRBJ1-5, with 7 bases that match TRBD1. The germline CDR1 and CDR2 sequences are KGHSH and LQKENI. The J segment lost 4 bases and the V segment lost 3 bases, leaving 6 bases of the junction unmatched. The CDR3 consists of 15 residues. In DNA form, the CDR3 reads TGTGCCAGCTCACCGGTTACAGGGGCGAATCAGCCCCAGCATTTT. The encoded protein is CASSPVTGANQPQHF. Full variable domain (remainder filled in from reference TRBV18 and TRBJ1-5): NAGVMQNPRHLVRRRGQEARLRCSPMKGHSHVYWYRQLPEEGLKFMVYLQKENIIDESGMPKERFSAEFPKEGPSILRIQQVVRGDSAAYFCASSPVTGANQPQHFGDGTRLSIL.

The chain carries TRBV19 and TRBJ2-7; possible D gene TRBD2, 6 bases. Trimming stripped 1 base from V and 0 bases from J, with 10 bases between. The CDR3 extends over 15 amino acids. Germline-derived CDR1 and CDR2 are LNHDA and SQIVND (reference sequence). The DNA of the CDR3 is TGTGCCAGTAGTATAGGCGTCGGGAGCTCCTACGAGCAGTACTTC. It is translated as CASSIGVGSSYEQYF.

This clone was counted between two and nine times. The chain carries TRBV4-2 and TRBJ2-2, with 9 bases identical to TRBD2. The CDR3 covers 15 residues. CDR1 is LGHNA, CDR2 YNFKEQ, per germline. V shed 0 bases, J shed 6 bases, and the junction held 2 bases outside the gene matches. DNA for the CDR3: TGTGCCAGCAGCCAAGATGCGGGGGGGCCCGGGGAGCTGTTTTTT. Residues: CASSQDAGGPGELFF.

V gene TRBV6-5 combines with J gene TRBJ1-5; possibly TRBD1 for D (5 bases). This CDR3 has 14 amino acids. The V and J ends lost 6 bases and 5 bases respectively, with 14 bases between them. Germline V CDR1 and CDR2: MNHEY, SVGAGI. The CDR3 nucleotides read TGTGCCAGCAGCCCGACAGCTCGTGATCAGCCCCAGCATTTT. Encoded protein: CASSPTARDQPQHF.